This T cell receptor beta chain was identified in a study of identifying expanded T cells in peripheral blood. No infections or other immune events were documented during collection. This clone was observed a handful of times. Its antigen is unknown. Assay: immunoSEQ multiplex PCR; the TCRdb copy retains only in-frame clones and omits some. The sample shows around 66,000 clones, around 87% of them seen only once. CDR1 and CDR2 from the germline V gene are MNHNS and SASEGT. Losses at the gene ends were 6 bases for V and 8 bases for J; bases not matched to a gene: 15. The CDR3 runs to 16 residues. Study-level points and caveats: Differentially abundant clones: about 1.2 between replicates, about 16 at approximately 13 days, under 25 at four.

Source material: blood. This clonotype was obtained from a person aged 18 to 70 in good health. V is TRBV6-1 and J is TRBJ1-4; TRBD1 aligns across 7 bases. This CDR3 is CASSENPGGGAEKLFF. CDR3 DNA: TGTGCCAGCAGCGAAAACCCCGGAGGGGGCGCCGAAAAACTGTTTTTT.